Listed below are T cell receptor beta chains from one sample, sequenced in a study of blood T cell repertoires in COVID-19. Sequencing was performed with immunoSEQ multiplex PCR; in TCRdb, only in-frame clones are kept and a portion is missing. The sample lists nearly 65,000 clones; under 90% were seen once. Sequencing was carried out using peripheral blood. These receptors all stem from a human donor in a cohort sampled during active COVID-19. Each CDR3 is given with its conserved first and last residue. Each record gives: V gene, clone size, D gene, J gene, CDR3 length, CDR3 DNA, CDR3 protein. The D gene is left open where the match is weak. Rows may omit the clone size; those that give it use once, few, many or a size class.

V gene: TRBV29-1
clone size: NA
D gene: NA
J gene: TRBJ2-1
CDR3 length: 13
CDR3 DNA: TGCAGCGTCGGACAGAGCTCCTACAATGAGCAGTTCTTC
CDR3 protein: CSVGQSSYNEQFF

V gene: TRBV7-2
clone size: NA
D gene: TRBD2
J gene: TRBJ2-5
CDR3 length: 19
CDR3 DNA: TGTGCCAGCAGCCCGCGGTTGCTAGCGGGAGGGCCGTACCAAGAGACCCAGTACTTC
CDR3 protein: CASSPRLLAGGPYQETQYF

V gene: TRBV4-1
clone size: NA
D gene: NA
J gene: TRBJ1-2
CDR3 length: 12
CDR3 DNA: TGCGCCAGCAGCCAAGATGAGTGGGGCTACACCTTC
CDR3 protein: CASSQDEWGYTF

V gene: TRBV6-6
clone size: NA
D gene: NA
J gene: TRBJ1-6
CDR3 length: 16
CDR3 DNA: TGTGCCAGCAGTTACACTATGGTAGCGGGGAATTCACCCCTCCACTTT
CDR3 protein: CASSYTMVAGNSPLHF

V gene: TRBV9
clone size: NA
D gene: NA
J gene: TRBJ1-1
CDR3 length: 16
CDR3 DNA: TGTGCCAGCAGCGTAGACTCGGCCCGAGGGAACACTGAAGCTTTCTTT
CDR3 protein: CASSVDSARGNTEAFF

V gene: TRBV6-5
clone size: NA
D gene: NA
J gene: TRBJ2-5
CDR3 length: 13
CDR3 DNA: TGTGCCAGCAGTCTCCGGGTCCTAGGGACCCAGTACTTC
CDR3 protein: CASSLRVLGTQYF

V gene: TRBV7-3
clone size: NA
D gene: NA
J gene: TRBJ1-3
CDR3 length: 17
CDR3 DNA: TGTGCCAGCAGCTCGGCGGGAGGCCTTGCGTCTGGAAACACCATATATTTT
CDR3 protein: CASSSAGGLASGNTIYF

V gene: TRBV9
clone size: NA
D gene: TRBD2
J gene: TRBJ2-1
CDR3 length: 16
CDR3 DNA: TGTGCCAGCAGCGTTCCTAGCGGGAGCTCCTACAATGAGCAGTTCTTC
CDR3 protein: CASSVPSGSSYNEQFF

V gene: TRBV2
clone size: NA
D gene: NA
J gene: TRBJ1-2
CDR3 length: 13
CDR3 DNA: TGTGCCAGCAGTGAACGCAGGGCAGGTGGCTACACCTTC
CDR3 protein: CASSERRAGGYTF

V gene: TRBV18
clone size: NA
D gene: NA
J gene: TRBJ2-5
CDR3 length: 14
CDR3 DNA: TGTGCCAGCTCACCAACCGGGGGCCAAGAGACCCAGTACTTC
CDR3 protein: CASSPTGGQETQYF

V gene: TRBV7-8
clone size: NA
D gene: NA
J gene: TRBJ1-5
CDR3 length: 16
CDR3 DNA: TGTGCCAGCAGCTTAACCACGGGGACACCTAATCAGCCCCAGCATTTT
CDR3 protein: CASSLTTGTPNQPQHF

V gene: TRBV15
clone size: NA
D gene: NA
J gene: TRBJ2-7
CDR3 length: 14
CDR3 DNA: TGTGCCACCAGCAGTTTGAGGGGGGGCAACGAGCAGTACTTC
CDR3 protein: CATSSLRGGNEQYF

V gene: TRBV28
clone size: NA
D gene: NA
J gene: TRBJ2-1
CDR3 length: 15
CDR3 DNA: TGTGCCAGCAGTCCCTACTCCTACGACTACAATGAGCAGTTCTTC
CDR3 protein: CASSPYSYDYNEQFF

V gene: TRBV30
clone size: NA
D gene: TRBD1
J gene: TRBJ2-7
CDR3 length: 14
CDR3 DNA: TGTGCCTGGGGACAACAGGGGGCCGGAGGGGTGCAGTACTTC
CDR3 protein: CAWGQQGAGGVQYF

V gene: TRBV5-1
clone size: NA
D gene: NA
J gene: TRBJ1-1
CDR3 length: 14
CDR3 DNA: TGCGCCAGCAGCTCCAGGGGCTCGGACACTGAAGCTTTCTTT
CDR3 protein: CASSSRGSDTEAFF

V gene: TRBV6-2/TRBV6-3
clone size: once
D gene: TRBD2
J gene: TRBJ2-7
CDR3 length: 21
CDR3 DNA: TGTGCCAGCAGTTACCCAGGGACAGGCCCAGTCGCTAGCGGGAGGATCTACGAGCAGTACTTC
CDR3 protein: CASSYPGTGPVASGRIYEQYF

V gene: TRBV20-1
clone size: NA
D gene: NA
J gene: TRBJ2-7
CDR3 length: 13
CDR3 DNA: TGCAGTGCTAGTATCGGGGTGAACTACGAGCAGTACTTC
CDR3 protein: CSASIGVNYEQYF

V gene: TRBV5-4
clone size: few
D gene: TRBD2
J gene: TRBJ2-7
CDR3 length: 15
CDR3 DNA: TGTGCCAGCAGCTTGACGGCGGGGGAGTCCTACGAGCAGTACTTC
CDR3 protein: CASSLTAGESYEQYF

V gene: TRBV9
clone size: NA
D gene: TRBD1
J gene: TRBJ1-1
CDR3 length: 14
CDR3 DNA: TGTGCCAGCAGCTTAGACAGGGCGAACACTGAAGCTTTCTTT
CDR3 protein: CASSLDRANTEAFF

V gene: TRBV3-1/TRBV3-2
clone size: NA
D gene: TRBD2
J gene: TRBJ2-7
CDR3 length: 14
CDR3 DNA: TGTGCCAGCAGCCCTAGCGGGAGTAGCTACGAGCAGTACTTC
CDR3 protein: CASSPSGSSYEQYF

V gene: TRBV6-1
clone size: NA
D gene: NA
J gene: TRBJ2-7
CDR3 length: 12
CDR3 DNA: TGTGCCAGCAGTGAAACGAGGAACGAGCAGTACTTC
CDR3 protein: CASSETRNEQYF

V gene: TRBV19
clone size: NA
D gene: NA
J gene: TRBJ1-1
CDR3 length: 13
CDR3 DNA: TGTGCCAGTAGTATTGTTAACAACAACAAAGCTTTCTTT
CDR3 protein: CASSIVNNNKAFF

V gene: TRBV29-1
clone size: NA
D gene: NA
J gene: TRBJ2-5
CDR3 length: 12
CDR3 DNA: TGCAGCGTTGAAGGGGGGAGGGAGACCCAGTACTTC
CDR3 protein: CSVEGGRETQYF

V gene: TRBV6-5
clone size: NA
D gene: TRBD1
J gene: TRBJ1-1
CDR3 length: 14
CDR3 DNA: TGTGCCAGCAAGGAATCAGGGGGGAGCACTGAAGCTTTCTTT
CDR3 protein: CASKESGGSTEAFF

V gene: TRBV12-5
clone size: NA
D gene: NA
J gene: TRBJ2-3
CDR3 length: 17
CDR3 DNA: TGTGCTAGTGGTTTGGTACTGGGGGGGGCCCTGCCAGATACGCAGTATTTT
CDR3 protein: CASGLVLGGALPDTQYF

V gene: TRBV2
clone size: NA
D gene: TRBD1
J gene: TRBJ1-6
CDR3 length: 15
CDR3 DNA: TGTGCCAGCAGATACCTTAGGGACAGGGAATACCCCCTCCACTTT
CDR3 protein: CASRYLRDREYPLHF

V gene: TRBV6-1
clone size: NA
D gene: NA
J gene: TRBJ1-3
CDR3 length: 14
CDR3 DNA: TGTGCCAGCAGTGAGGAGAGGTTTGTCGACACCATATATTTT
CDR3 protein: CASSEERFVDTIYF

V gene: TRBV5-4
clone size: NA
D gene: TRBD1
J gene: TRBJ1-2
CDR3 length: 15
CDR3 DNA: TGTGCCAGCAGCCTGAAGGCGGGACAGGGATGGGTAGACACCTTC
CDR3 protein: CASSLKAGQGWVDTF

V gene: TRBV7-8
clone size: once
D gene: NA
J gene: TRBJ2-3
CDR3 length: 14
CDR3 DNA: TGTGCCAGCAACCCTACAGGGCAGGGAGATACGCAGTATTTT
CDR3 protein: CASNPTGQGDTQYF

V gene: TRBV6-5
clone size: NA
D gene: TRBD1
J gene: TRBJ2-3
CDR3 length: 15
CDR3 DNA: TGTGCCAGCAGTTACGGGACAGCTCGCACAGATACGCAGTATTTT
CDR3 protein: CASSYGTARTDTQYF

V gene: TRBV3-1/TRBV3-2
clone size: NA
D gene: NA
J gene: TRBJ1-1
CDR3 length: 15
CDR3 DNA: TGTGCCAGCAGCCAAGACTCCAGGGCAAGGACTGAAGCTTTCTTT
CDR3 protein: CASSQDSRARTEAFF

V gene: TRBV6-1
clone size: few
D gene: NA
J gene: TRBJ1-5
CDR3 length: 14
CDR3 DNA: TGTGCCAGCGGTGAAGGGAGATACAATCAGCCCCAGCATTTT
CDR3 protein: CASGEGRYNQPQHF

V gene: TRBV28
clone size: NA
D gene: TRBD1
J gene: TRBJ1-5
CDR3 length: 15
CDR3 DNA: TGTGCCAGCTGCACACCGGGACAGGGTCGGTGGACCCAGCATTTT
CDR3 protein: CASCTPGQGRWTQHF

V gene: TRBV12-5
clone size: NA
D gene: TRBD1
J gene: TRBJ1-1
CDR3 length: 12
CDR3 DNA: TGTGCTAGTGGTTTGGGCCAGGGGGCGGCTTTCTTT
CDR3 protein: CASGLGQGAAFF

V gene: TRBV19
clone size: NA
D gene: NA
J gene: TRBJ1-4
CDR3 length: 14
CDR3 DNA: TGTGCCAGTAGTATCATGAGTGGTAATGAAAAACTGTTTTTT
CDR3 protein: CASSIMSGNEKLFF

V gene: TRBV7-9
clone size: NA
D gene: TRBD2
J gene: TRBJ2-7
CDR3 length: 15
CDR3 DNA: TGTGCCAGCAGCACAGGACTAGGGAGGGCCTACGAGCAGTACTTC
CDR3 protein: CASSTGLGRAYEQYF

V gene: TRBV2
clone size: NA
D gene: NA
J gene: TRBJ1-2
CDR3 length: 14
CDR3 DNA: TGTGCCAGCAGTGAATGGACAGAGTCGTATGGCTACACCTTC
CDR3 protein: CASSEWTESYGYTF

V gene: TRBV6-2/TRBV6-3
clone size: NA
D gene: NA
J gene: TRBJ2-5
CDR3 length: 14
CDR3 DNA: TGTGCCAGCAGTTACGGCGGGGCGAGAGAGACCCAGTACTTC
CDR3 protein: CASSYGGARETQYF

V gene: TRBV3-1/TRBV3-2
clone size: NA
D gene: TRBD2
J gene: TRBJ2-7
CDR3 length: 14
CDR3 DNA: TGTGCCAGCACCCCGGGACTAGGGGTCTACGAGCAGTACTTC
CDR3 protein: CASTPGLGVYEQYF